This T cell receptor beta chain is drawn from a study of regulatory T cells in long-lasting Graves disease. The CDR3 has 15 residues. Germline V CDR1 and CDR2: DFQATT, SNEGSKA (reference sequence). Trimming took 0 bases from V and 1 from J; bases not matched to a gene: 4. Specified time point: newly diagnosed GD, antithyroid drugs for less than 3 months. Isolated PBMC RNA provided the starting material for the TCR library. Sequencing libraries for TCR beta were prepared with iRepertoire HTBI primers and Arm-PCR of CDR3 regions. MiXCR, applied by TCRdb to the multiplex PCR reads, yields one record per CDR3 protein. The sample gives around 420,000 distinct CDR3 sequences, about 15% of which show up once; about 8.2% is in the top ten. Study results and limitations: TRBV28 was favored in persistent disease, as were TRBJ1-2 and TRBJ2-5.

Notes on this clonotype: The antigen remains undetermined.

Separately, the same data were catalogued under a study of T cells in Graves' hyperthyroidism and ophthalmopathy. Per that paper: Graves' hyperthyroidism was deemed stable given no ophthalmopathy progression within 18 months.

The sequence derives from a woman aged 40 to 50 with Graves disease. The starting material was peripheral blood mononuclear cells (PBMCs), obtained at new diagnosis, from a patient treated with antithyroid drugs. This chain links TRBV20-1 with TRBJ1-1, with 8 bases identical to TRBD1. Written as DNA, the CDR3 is TGCAGTGCTAGAGAGTCAGGGGGCAGGAACACTGAAGCTTTCTTT. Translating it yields CSARESGGRNTEAFF.